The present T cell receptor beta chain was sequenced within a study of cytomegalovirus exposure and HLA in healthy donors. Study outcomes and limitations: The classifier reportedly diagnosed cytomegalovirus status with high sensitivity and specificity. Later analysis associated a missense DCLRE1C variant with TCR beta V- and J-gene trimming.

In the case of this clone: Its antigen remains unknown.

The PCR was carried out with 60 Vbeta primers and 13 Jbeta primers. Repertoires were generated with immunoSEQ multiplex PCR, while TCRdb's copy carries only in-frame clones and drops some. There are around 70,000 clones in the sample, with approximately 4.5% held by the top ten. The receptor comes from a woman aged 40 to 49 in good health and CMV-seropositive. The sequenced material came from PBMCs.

CDR3 residues: CAISINMASYEQYF. The CDR3 DNA sequence: TGTGCCATCAGTATAAATATGGCCTCCTACGAGCAGTACTTC. V is TRBV10-3 and J is TRBJ2-7; D remains ambiguous. The CDR3 extends over 14 amino acids. Trimming took 5 bases from V and 0 from J, leaving 11 bases between them. Germline CDR1 and CDR2: ENHRY and SYGVKD.